This note documents a single T cell receptor beta chain sequence. Its antigen is unidentified. Treatment defined: oral pan-JAK inhibitor, 5-10 mg twice daily. CDR1 and CDR2 (germline): SGHRS, YFSETQ. Trimming removed 0 bases from V and 1 base from J, with 17 bases in between. The CDR3 loop spans 19 amino acids. Sequencing relied on a cDNA template that was reverse transcribed from extracted RNA. Assay: immunoSEQ multiplex PCR; the TCRdb copy retains only in-frame clones and omits some. Found here are approximately 90,000 clones, 60% to 80% of them singletons; the top ten hold 17%. This specimen belongs to a study of CD8+ T cells in alopecia areata. Study summary: At a dose of 5 to 10 mg twice daily, oral tofacitinib was given to treated patients.

Study results and limitations: Mice showed TCR sharing more clearly than patients did, possibly owing to HLA.

Sequenced here: CD8+ T cells sorted from blood, sampled around week 42, from a patient treated with tofacitinib. The TCR sequence derives from a human donor with alopecia areata. The chain has TRBV5-1 and TRBJ2-6; no reliable D call. CDR3 sequence: CASSLVFRDINSGANVLTF. For the CDR3, the DNA is TGCGCCAGCAGCTTGGTCTTTCGCGATATTAATTCTGGGGCCAACGTCCTGACTTTC.